The clone carrying this TCR beta chain occurred a few times. Authors' data handling: For nucleated cells, counts were estimated from reference gene primer amplification. Using immunoSEQ multiplex PCR, the repertoire was profiled, and TCRdb retains in-frame clones only, with some absent. That table furnishes V, J and clone size, whereas the DNA furnished D and trimming. This sample yields roughly 87,000 clones, of which about four fifths are seen a single time; roughly 17% belongs to the top ten. This record comes from a study of blood T cell repertoires in COVID-19. Overall study: COVID-19 samples from acute and convalescent phases originated in the United States, Italy and Spain. T cells, B-cell-depleted T cells, or PBMCs provided the cDNA or gDNA that served as material.

The CDR3 runs to 15 residues. CDR1 and CDR2 from the germline V gene are WSHSY and SAAADI. V lost 7 bases to trimming and J lost 0 bases, with 12 bases between them. Input material: peripheral blood. The source of this sequence is a woman aged 60-75 years with acute or convalescent COVID-19. The chain carries TRBV10-2 and TRBJ1-4; D unclear. The CDR3 is CASTREAATNEKLFF. Here the CDR3 DNA reads TGCGCCAGCACCCGGGAGGCAGCAACTAATGAAAAACTGTTTTTT.